This passage covers 10 T cell receptor beta chains from one sample sequenced in a study of blood T cell repertoires in COVID-19. Clones were read by immunoSEQ multiplex PCR, and TCRdb kept only the in-frame ones, dropping some. The sample comprises about 270,000 clones, about 86% of which are singletons, and around 3.2% rests with the top ten. The sequencing sample was made of peripheral blood. All receptors come from a woman aged 60-70 years with active or convalescent COVID-19.

This chain uses TRBV9 with TRBJ2-1, with D possibly being TRBD1 (6 bases). V lost 5 bases to trimming and J lost 2 bases, with 23 bases between them. The V gene's germline CDR1 is SGDLS and CDR2 YYNGEE. The CDR3 length is 18 residues. The CDR3 coding sequence is TGTGCCAGCAGATCCGGGACACAGGGTACAAGTCCCTACAATGAGCAGTTCTTC. It translates to CASRSGTQGTSPYNEQFF.

The chain couples TRBV13 to TRBJ1-2, with a weak D call TRBD1 (6 bases). The CDR3 has 13 residues. The V and J ends lost 5 bases and 10 bases respectively, with 17 bases between them. Germline CDR1 is PRHDT and CDR2 is FYEKMQ (reference sequence). This CDR3 reads CASSREQGHDYTF. CDR3 bases: TGTGCCAGCAGCCGGGAACAGGGCCACGACTACACCTTC.

This clone came up a few times. The chain links TRBV28 to TRBJ1-2; no definite D call. This CDR3 comprises 13 residues. Trimming removed 3 bases from V and 5 bases from J, with 10 bases in between. The germline V gene encodes CDR1 MDHEN and CDR2 SYDVKM. The DNA of the CDR3 is TGTGCCAGCAGTTTGGACGGAGGATATGGCTACACCTTC. Its protein is CASSLDGGYGYTF.

In its sample, this clone was seen a few times. This chain joins TRBV6-4 and TRBJ2-1; TRBD1 agrees at 9 bases. Germline values: CDR1 MRHNA, CDR2 SNTAGT. V trimming: 6 bases; J trimming: 6 bases; junction bases outside the gene matches: 6. The CDR3 has 14 amino acids. The CDR3 nucleotides read TGTGCCAGCAGCGCCGGGACAGGGCCCAATGAGCAGTTCTTC. Translating gives CASSAGTGPNEQFF.

This clone was seen only once. V gene TRBV7-2 combines with J gene TRBJ2-5, with D tentatively TRBD2 (5 bases). The germline V gene encodes CDR1 SGHTA and CDR2 FQGNSA. The CDR3 has 14 residues. V gave up 4 bases and J gave up 2 bases, with 11 bases separating them. This CDR3 is CASSWRTGQETQYF. The DNA for the CDR3 is TGTGCCAGCAGCTGGAGGACGGGACAAGAGACCCAGTACTTC.

The V and J genes are TRBV30 and TRBJ2-7; D uncertain. Per germline, CDR1 GTSNPN and CDR2 SVGIG (reference sequence). The CDR3 consists of 11 residues. The V end lost 3 bases, the J end lost 3 bases, and 6 bases lay between the germline ends. CDR3 residues: CAWRHSYEQYF. CDR3 DNA: TGTGCCTGGAGGCACAGCTACGAGCAGTACTTC.

This rearrangement joins TRBV4-2 to TRBJ2-3, with D perhaps matching TRBD2 (5 bases). Germline lookup yields CDR1 LGHNA and CDR2 YNFKEQ. V was clipped by 4 bases and J by 0 bases, with 20 bases between them. The CDR3 is 18 amino acids. The CDR3 nucleotides read TGTGCCAGCAGCCCCTTCCCTGTACGGGGAGCTAGCACAGATACGCAGTATTTT. This translates into CASSPFPVRGASTDTQYF.

The CDR3 region has the DNA TGTGCCAGCAGCCCGAGGAGGGGATCCCAAGAGACCCAGTACTTC. The encoded protein is CASSPRRGSQETQYF. This rearrangement joins TRBV11-2 to TRBJ2-5, with TRBD2 as a possible D gene (6 bases). Trimming stripped 5 bases from V and 1 base from J, with 14 bases between. Looked up from germline, CDR1 is SGHAT and CDR2 is FQNNGV. The CDR3 runs 15 residues.

The chain recombines TRBV18 with TRBJ2-5, with D possibly matching TRBD1 (6 bases). Trimming left V 3 bases short and J 1 base short, with 12 bases between. CDR1 and CDR2 (germline): KGHSH, LQKENI. The CDR3 runs to 15 residues. CDR3 coding DNA: TGTGCCAGCTCACCCGCGACAGGCCCCCAAGAGACCCAGTACTTC. Translating gives CASSPATGPQETQYF.

The rearrangement joins TRBV4-2 to TRBJ2-3; TRBD2 matches 8 bases. Germline V gives CDR1 LGHNA, CDR2 YNFKEQ. There are 17 residues in the CDR3. Trimming removed 4 bases from V and 2 bases from J; junction bases left unmatched: 11. CDR3 sequence: CASSRTPQRGFTDTQYF. The CDR3 DNA is TGTGCCAGCAGCCGGACGCCTCAGCGGGGGTTCACAGATACGCAGTATTTT.